This TCR beta chain was captured in a study of persistence of HIV-infected CD4 T cells. Study information: Isolated cells were CMV- and HIV-1 Gag-responding CD4+ T cells. Study-wide findings and caveats: Antigen-responding cells were enriched for degenerate expanded CDR3beta sequences.

Stimulation used about 10 ug/mL lysate from CMV-infected fibroblasts. Sorted nonresponding memory CD4+ T cells were CD40L-negative, CD69-negative, CD45RO-high. Per germline, CDR1 KGHDR and CDR2 SFDVKD. This CDR3 comprises 14 residues. The V end lost 6 bases, the J end lost 4 bases, and 12 bases lay between the germline ends. The libraries were made with immunoSEQ version 4 in survey mode. Template was genomic DNA at about 9.8 ng/uL, with up to 1 ug used per sample. The method was immunoSEQ multiplex PCR; TCRdb's version includes in-frame clones alone and lacks a portion of them. The data hold roughly 34,000 clones, with about 80% observed a single time. Worth noting for this clone: Its matching antigen is unknown.

The source was CD4+ T cells sorted from PBMCs after approximately 19-hour stimulation, collected from a patient who received antiretroviral therapy. This TCR came from an adult woman with HIV who was CMV-seropositive. The V gene is TRBV24-1, the J gene TRBJ1-5; TRBD1 might be the D (5 bases). The CDR3 protein is CATSKGEGNQPQHF. CDR3 DNA sequence: TGTGCCACCAGTAAGGGAGAGGGGAATCAGCCCCAGCATTTT.